The 18 T cell receptor beta chains in this list originate from one sample, sequenced in a study of brain metastases from non-small cell lung cancer. Measured with immunoSEQ multiplex PCR; TCRdb has only the in-frame clones, and not every one. The sample includes several thousand clones, approximately 85% of them seen just once. The sequenced sample consisted of primary lung tumor tissue. All receptors come from a donor aged 40 or over with non-small cell lung cancer.

V is TRBV27 and J is TRBJ2-6, with D unclear. V was cut by 10 bases and J by 0 bases, with 13 bases left in between. The CDR3 extends over 15 amino acids. Per germline, CDR1 MNHEY and CDR2 SMNVEV (reference sequence). The CDR3 sequence: CATRLKPSGANVLTF. As DNA, the CDR3 is TGTGCCACAAGGCTTAAACCCTCTGGGGCCAACGTCCTGACTTTC.

V usage is TRBV4-1 and J usage is TRBJ2-1; 10 nucleotides agree with TRBD2. CDR3 size: 18 residues. Unmatched junction bases numbered 11, after V lost 2 bases and J lost 4 bases. Looked up from germline, CDR1 is MGHRA and CDR2 is YSYEKL. The CDR3 coding sequence is TGCGCCAGCAGCCAAATAGGCGAACTAGCGGGAAGATACAATGAGCAGTTCTTC. Translating it yields CASSQIGELAGRYNEQFF.

To note about this clone: The junction departs from the called germline gene at one end, perhaps through a read error. The rearrangement uses TRBV7-7 and TRBJ2-3; D possibly matches TRBD1 or TRBD2 (5 bases each). There are 17 residues in the CDR3. The germline V gene has CDR1 SSHAT and CDR2 FNYEAQ (reference sequence). The CDR3 reads CASSPDGGPGSLHTQYF. For the CDR3, the DNA is TGTGCTAGCAGCCCCGACGGTGGGCCAGGGAGTCTCCATACGCAGTATTTT.

The chain employs TRBV6-5 and TRBJ2-1, with TRBD1 identical over 12 bases. Germline CDR1 reads MNHEY; CDR2 reads SVGAGI. The CDR3 runs to 15 residues. V lost 6 bases and J lost 7; bases outside the gene matches: 7. For the CDR3, the DNA is TGTGCCAGCAGGAATCCGGGACAGGGGGCAAATGAGCAGTTCTTC. Protein: CASRNPGQGANEQFF.

V usage is TRBV6-5 and J usage is TRBJ1-1; D ambiguous. The V gene's germline CDR1 is MNHEY and CDR2 SVGAGI. There are 13 residues in the CDR3. Trimming took off 6 bases at V and 5 bases at J, with 13 bases between the two ends. This CDR3 is CASRPRRETEAFF. CDR3 nucleotide sequence: TGTGCCAGCAGGCCTCGCCGGGAAACTGAAGCTTTCTTT.

The V call is TRBV11-2, the J call TRBJ2-1; perhaps TRBD2 as D (6 bases). Trimming shortened V by 2 bases and J by 8 bases, and 13 bases separated the two germline ends. The CDR3 is 14 amino acids. The germline V gene encodes CDR1 SGHAT and CDR2 FQNNGV. Here the CDR3 reads CASSLRGGIDEQFF. In DNA, the CDR3 is TGTGCCAGCAGCTTAAGGGGAGGTATTGATGAGCAGTTCTTC.

The sample holds a few counts of this clone. The chain links TRBV2 to TRBJ2-7, with a weak D call TRBD2 (5 bases). Germline values: CDR1 SNHLY, CDR2 FYNNEI. The CDR3 is made up of 13 amino acids. Trimming removed 2 bases from V and 4 bases from J, with 9 bases in between. CDR3 DNA sequence: TGTGCCAGCAGTGAACTTGAGGGTTACGAGCAGTACTTC. Its protein is CASSELEGYEQYF.

V usage is TRBV7-2 and J usage is TRBJ1-5; possibly TRBD1 for D (5 bases). The CDR3 runs to 13 residues. Germline V gene data show CDR1 as SGHTA and CDR2 as FQGNSA. Between the trimmed V and J ends, which lost 4 bases and 4 bases, there was a span of 8 bases. DNA of the CDR3: TGTGCCAGCAGCTCGGACATTAATCAGCCCCAGCATTTT. Translation: CASSSDINQPQHF.

The V and J genes are TRBV3-1 (or the pseudogene TRBV3-2) and TRBJ2-1; 10 nucleotides match TRBD2. The length of the CDR3 is 18 residues. V lost 2 bases and J lost 8; bases outside the gene matches: 15. The germline V gene has CDR1 LGHDT and CDR2 YNNKEL (reference sequence). The CDR3 protein is CASSQRPSSGGRWYEQFF. CDR3 DNA: TGTGCCAGCAGCCAACGCCCGTCTAGCGGGGGCCGCTGGTATGAGCAGTTCTTC.

The chain recombines TRBV9 with TRBJ1-1; 10 bases line up with TRBD1. Unmatched junction bases numbered 17, after V lost 4 bases and J lost 5 bases. This CDR3 is 18 amino acids long. The V gene's germline CDR1 is SGDLS and CDR2 YYNGEE. The CDR3 loop is CASSPSVWGQGIETEAFF. The CDR3 nucleotides read TGTGCCAGCAGCCCTTCGGTGTGGGGACAGGGGATTGAGACTGAAGCTTTCTTT.

J is TRBJ2-5 and V is TRBV5-1, with D unclear. Deletions cut 0 bases from V and 5 bases from J, with 17 bases between. CDR3 length equals 16 residues. CDR1 is SGHRS and CDR2 is YFSETQ in the germline V gene. In nucleotides, the CDR3 is TGCGCCAGCAGCTTGGCCCCCCTAGGAGCTTTGGAGACCCAGTACTTC. This sequence encodes CASSLAPLGALETQYF.

This chain uses TRBV28 with TRBJ1-5; D gene ambiguous. V lost 6 bases, J lost 7 bases, and 13 bases lay in between. The CDR3 spans 13 residues. Germline CDR1 MDHEN, CDR2 SYDVKM. The CDR3 is CASRTDGSQPQHF. CDR3 in DNA: TGTGCCAGCAGGACGGACGGGAGCCAGCCCCAGCATTTT.

This chain uses TRBV30 with TRBJ2-2; D gene unclear. V lost 5 bases and J 6 bases, leaving 10 bases between the germline ends. The length of the CDR3 is 12 residues. Germline values: CDR1 GTSNPN, CDR2 SVGIG (reference sequence). CDR3 loop: CAWSQVAGELFF. CDR3 nucleotides: TGTGCCTGGTCCCAGGTAGCCGGGGAGCTGTTTTTT. Combining the CDR3 with reference TRBV30 and TRBJ2-2 gives the whole variable domain SQTIHQWPATLVQPVGSPLSLECTVEGTSNPNLYWYRQAAGRGLQLLFYSVGIGQISSEVPQNLSASRPQDRQFILSSKKLLLSDSGFYLCAWSQVAGELFFGEGSRLTVL.

The V gene is TRBV4-1, the J gene TRBJ2-7, with 8 bases lining up with TRBD2. Germline CDR1 MGHRA, CDR2 YSYEKL. This CDR3 region has 16 residues. The V gene end was trimmed by 0 bases and the J gene end by 1 base; junction bases not matched to a gene: 5. The CDR3 loop reads CASSQDPGTRSYEQYF. The CDR3 bases are TGCGCCAGCAGCCAAGATCCCGGGACTAGATCCTACGAGCAGTACTTC.

This chain uses TRBV21-1 with TRBJ2-5; the table's D gene call, TRBD2, was not cross checked with the DNA. TRBV21-1 is a pseudogene locus. The CDR3 sequence is 11 residues long. The CDR3 loop reads CASRTGSHSYF. The CDR3 nucleotides are TGTGCCAGCAGGACCGGGTCGCACTCCTACTTC.

CDR3 DNA: TGTGCCAGCAGCTCCCGGGACAGGGGTGTCGCAGATACGCAGTATTTT. It specifies CASSSRDRGVADTQYF. The chain uses TRBV5-4 and TRBJ2-3; TRBD1 matches at 10 bases. Germline CDR1 reads SGHNT; CDR2 reads YYREEE (reference sequence). The length of the CDR3 is 16 residues. With V trimmed by 3 bases and J by 4 bases, 8 bases remained unmatched.

This chain links TRBV5-6 with TRBJ2-3; TRBD2 is a possible D gene (7 bases). This CDR3 comprises 17 residues. Trimming stripped 0 bases from V and 2 bases from J, with 16 bases between. Germline lookup yields CDR1 SGHDT and CDR2 YYEEEE. The CDR3 bases are TGTGCCAGCAGCTTGGCCGCGGGGGCAGGGCTCACAGATACGCAGTATTTT. Translation gives CASSLAAGAGLTDTQYF. Full variable domain (remainder filled in from reference TRBV5-6 and TRBJ2-3): DAGVTQSPTHLIKTRGQQVTLRCSPKSGHDTVSWYQQALGQGPQFIFQYYEEEERQRGNFPDRFSGHQFPNYSSELNVNALLLGDSALYLCASSLAAGAGLTDTQYFGPGTRLTVL.

The V and J genes are TRBV5-1 and TRBJ2-3, with D possibly being TRBD1 (6 bases). Germline CDR1 SGHRS, CDR2 YFSETQ. Trimming left V 2 bases short and J 0 bases short, with 10 bases between. The length of the CDR3 is 15 residues. The CDR3 here is CASSFEQGSTDTQYF. The CDR3 region has the DNA TGCGCCAGCAGCTTTGAGCAGGGGAGCACAGATACGCAGTATTTT.